Shown below are 14 T cell receptor beta chains from a single sample sequenced in a study of cytomegalovirus exposure and HLA in healthy donors. PCR amplification relied on 60 Vbeta primers (plus 13 Jbeta primers). Assay used: immunoSEQ multiplex PCR; TCRdb lists only in-frame clones, some missing. The table includes about 140,000 clones, roughly two thirds detected once. Sequenced sample: PBMCs. All receptors come from a middle-aged woman in good health and CMV-seronegative.

This chain links TRBV7-2 with TRBJ2-6; 7 positions agree with TRBD2. With V trimmed by 4 bases and J by 4 bases, 4 bases remained unmatched. Germline values: CDR1 SGHTA, CDR2 FQGNSA. This CDR3 is 15 amino acids long. This chain's CDR3 is CASSSTSSGANVLTF. CDR3 coding DNA: TGTGCCAGCAGCTCGACTAGCTCCGGGGCCAACGTCCTGACTTTC.

J is TRBJ1-1 and V is TRBV5-1; D unclear. The CDR3 loop spans 14 amino acids. V dropped 1 base and J dropped 3 bases, with 10 bases sitting between them. Germline CDR1 SGHRS, CDR2 YFSETQ. CDR3 bases: TGCGCCAGCAGCTTGTGGCCCCGTGACACTGAAGCTTTCTTT. Amino acids: CASSLWPRDTEAFF.

The chain uses TRBV7-2 and TRBJ2-5, with D unclear. Trimming removed 3 bases at V and 1 base at J, with 9 bases between. CDR3 size: 14 residues. Germline V gene sequence: CDR1 SGHTA, CDR2 FQGNSA. CDR3: CASSFIALQETQYF. The DNA of the CDR3 is TGTGCCAGCAGCTTTATCGCGCTCCAAGAGACCCAGTACTTC.

The chain employs TRBV2 and TRBJ2-1, with D maybe TRBD2 (7 bases). Germline CDR1 and CDR2: SNHLY and FYNNEI. Trimming cost V 8 bases and J 0 bases, with 20 bases left between them. The CDR3 runs 17 residues. CDR3 nucleotides: TGTGCCAGCTTTAGTGAGCGGGACACCAGCTCCTACAATGAGCAGTTCTTC. It encodes CASFSERDTSSYNEQFF.

This chain links TRBV20-1 with TRBJ2-1; TRBD2 matches at 7 bases. This CDR3 is built from 11 residues. V gave up 8 bases and J gave up 10 bases; unmatched junction bases: 8. The germline V gene has CDR1 DFQATT and CDR2 SNEGSKA (reference sequence). The CDR3 region is CSTHRAGEQFF. CDR3 bases: TGCAGTACACATCGAGCGGGGGAGCAGTTCTTC.

The chain is built from TRBV28 and TRBJ1-5; no definite D call. The CDR3 runs to 13 residues. CDR1 is MDHEN and CDR2 is SYDVKM in the germline V gene. The V end lost 6 bases, the J end lost 5 bases, and 11 bases lay between the germline ends. This chain's CDR3 is CASRERVHQPQHF. The CDR3 nucleotides are TGTGCCAGCAGAGAGAGGGTCCATCAGCCCCAGCATTTT.

This rearrangement joins TRBV12-1 to TRBJ2-7; TRBD1, the D gene given by the table, was not confirmed from the DNA. TRBV12-1 is given as a pseudogene. This CDR3 region has 21 residues. The CDR3 protein is CASSFIAPRDSTAWAAYEQYF. DNA for the CDR3: TGTGCCAGCAGCTTCATTGCGCCCCGGGACAGCACGGCTTGGGCCGCCTACGAGCAGTACTTC.

The V call is TRBV7-8, the J call TRBJ1-6; no reliable D call. Germline V lookup: CDR1 SGHVS, CDR2 FQNEAQ. The V gene lost 2 bases and the J gene lost 7 bases, with 3 bases spanning the gap. There are 12 residues in the CDR3. CDR3 nucleotides: TGTGCCAGCAGCTTACCAAATTCACCCCTCCACTTT. It yields the protein CASSLPNSPLHF.

The chain couples TRBV29-1 to TRBJ1-2; no clear D. Germline V CDR1 and CDR2: SQVTM, ANQGSEA. The CDR3 extends over 14 amino acids. The V gene lost 0 bases and the J gene lost 6 bases, with 14 bases spanning the gap. CDR3 loop: CSVEDQGVVDGYTF. The CDR3 DNA sequence: TGCAGCGTTGAAGATCAAGGAGTGGTCGATGGCTACACCTTC.

By proportion, this clone is medium-sized. This chain connects TRBV4-1 to TRBJ2-1; the match to TRBD1 covers 12 bases. Per the germline V gene, CDR1 is MGHRA and CDR2 is YSYEKL. J was trimmed by 9 bases and V by 4 bases; bases with no gene match: 4. The CDR3 has 14 residues. This CDR3 reads CASSLKGQGAEQFF. The DNA of the CDR3 is TGCGCCAGCAGCCTCAAGGGACAGGGGGCTGAGCAGTTCTTC.

The chain combines TRBV28 with TRBJ2-1, with D possibly being TRBD1 (6 bases). The CDR3 runs 17 residues. Germline V gene data show CDR1 as MDHEN and CDR2 as SYDVKM. V lost 4 bases, J lost 10 bases, and 26 bases lay in between. In DNA, the CDR3 is TGTGCCAGCAGTTCTCCCCTAAAACAGGGCCTCTCAAAGGAGCAGTTCTTC. Its protein product is CASSSPLKQGLSKEQFF.

This clone was counted ten times or more. The rearrangement uses TRBV11-2 and TRBJ2-7; tentative D call: TRBD2 (5 bases). Between the trimmed V and J ends, which lost 3 bases and 3 bases, there was a span of 9 bases. The CDR3 covers 13 residues. The V gene's germline CDR1 is SGHAT and CDR2 FQNNGV. CDR3 in amino acids: CASSLSGNYEQYV. The CDR3 bases are TGTGCCAGCAGCTTGTCGGGAAACTACGAGCAGTACGTC.

This clone appeared a few times. The chain has TRBV29-1 and TRBJ1-1, with 10 bases lining up with TRBD1. V trimming: 4 bases; J trimming: 3 bases; junction bases outside the gene matches: 2. CDR1 and CDR2 from the germline V gene are SQVTM and ANQGSEA. The CDR3 contains 13 residues. CDR3 DNA sequence: TGCAGCGTTGGGACAGGGGGGGACACTGAAGCTTTCTTT. Translated, it gives CSVGTGGDTEAFF. The full variable domain, completed using reference TRBV29-1 and TRBJ1-1, is SAVISQKPSRDICQRGTSLTIQCQVDSQVTMMFWYRQQPGQSLTLIATANQGSEATYESGFVIDKFPISRPNLTFSTLTVSNMSPEDSSIYLCSVGTGGDTEAFFGQGTRLTVV.

The chain has TRBV10-3 and TRBJ1-1; 8 nucleotides match TRBD1. The CDR3 totals 14 residues. Germline V CDR1 and CDR2: ENHRY, SYGVKD. Trimming at V came to 4 bases and at J to 3 bases, leaving 4 bases not matched to a gene. In nucleotides, the CDR3 is TGTGCCATCAGTGGGACAGGGTTGGACACTGAAGCTTTCTTT. Amino acid sequence: CAISGTGLDTEAFF.